This T cell receptor beta chain was found in a study of cytomegalovirus exposure and HLA in healthy donors (dated by TCRdb to about 2017). Notes on the research overall: A later analysis indicated that the 120 validation repertoires were generated on the platform also employed for the 700 or so repertoires of the first cohort. A separate validation cohort of more than 100 different subjects was used in addition to the roughly 700-subject first cohort. The aim of the study was to test whether cataloging public T cell receptors could identify signatures of past pathogen exposure. High-throughput TCR immunosequencing, statistical association of individual TCRs with disease status, and machine learning were combined to predict cytomegalovirus infection status.

The library was obtained by the immunoSEQ multiplex PCR assay. The published analysis was carried out like this. A statistical classification framework was built to diagnose cytomegalovirus status from the catalog of TCR beta chain sequences. Imported from immuneACCESS, the table was reduced by TCRdb to in-frame sequences with V and J called. These copies leave out some clones; in studies compared against another copy, an unresolved V gene accounts for under half, and the cause of the remainder is not known. Clone size and V and J calls were adopted from that table, with D and trimming inferred from the DNA. This sample lists 150,000 to 200,000 clones; around 85% were detected once. The leading ten clones occupy 15% to 20% of the sample. Concerning this clone itself: No antigen is known for it. Per-base quality was not reported, and no clone a single base away is much larger than it.

The full study reports these points: Most TCR sequences were seen in very few donors, while some public TCRs were found in many individuals. All 120 repertoires were used to score co-occurrence in the validation cohort in a later analysis, because that analysis had no HLA typing for the cohort. In vitro tests confirmed that a few of the cytomegalovirus-associated TCR beta chains recognize cytomegalovirus antigens. Of the cluster scores, about 94% were above 0 in a later analysis, which found that TCRs clustered in the first cohort also tended to co-occur in the roughly 130 validation repertoires. Cytomegalovirus status was reported to be diagnosed by the classifier with high specificity and sensitivity in both the original and validation cohorts. It was suggested by the authors that the approach could potentially be generalized to other disease states and immunological phenotypes. The study listed 150 to 200 TCR beta chains as associated with cytomegalovirus.

Separate from the roughly 650-subject first cohort, the validation cohort of roughly 110 subjects was the group to which the donors belonged. After removal of 4 bases from V and 3 bases from J, the junction retains 8 bases not matched to a gene. The germline V gene (reference sequence) yields SGHNT for CDR1 and YYREEE for CDR2. Including cysteine and phenylalanine, the CDR3 has 16 amino acids. Here the CDR3 DNA is all that survives: 48 bases in frame from base 1. The rearranged chain carries TRBV5-4 and TRBJ1-4; 8 bases in the middle match TRBD1. Sample: PBMCs. This receptor was obtained from a man aged 18-30 years in good health and CMV-seropositive. CDR3 reads: CASSPGGARSNEKLFF. The nucleotide sequence reads as follows: TGTGCCAGCAGCCCAGGGGGCGCGAGGTCTAATGAAAAACTGTTTTTT.